The present TCR beta chain was sequenced within a study of graft-versus-host responses after intestinal transplantation. The study, taken as a whole, reports: When patients had graft-donor T cell macrochimerism, their allografts held high graft-versus-host to host-versus-graft clonal ratios.

The table came from immunoSEQ multiplex PCR; TCRdb's copy has only in-frame clones and leaves some out. The table lists 13,000 to 15,000 clones, more than 30% of them singletons. Co-plated with 200,000 CFSE-labeled responder cells were 200,000 irradiated, violet-dye-labeled stimulator cells. The CDR3 is 15 residues long. Germline V lookup: CDR1 SGHNT, CDR2 YYREEE (reference sequence). Trimming took 2 bases from V and 4 from J; bases not matched to a gene: 4. This clone was recorded only once. The starting material was alloreactive CD8+ T cells from a mixed lymphocyte reaction culture, obtained before intestinal transplant. The subset denotes: CFSE-low proliferating T cells sorted from roughly 6-day pre-transplant mixed lymphocyte reaction (GvH or HvG direction). The receptor was derived from a human patient who received an intestinal transplant. The chain joins TRBV5-4 to TRBJ2-1, with 9 bases matching TRBD2. The CDR3 DNA reads TGTGCCAGCAGCTTATTAGCGGGAGTATACAATGAGCAGTTCTTC. Translation: CASSLLAGVYNEQFF.